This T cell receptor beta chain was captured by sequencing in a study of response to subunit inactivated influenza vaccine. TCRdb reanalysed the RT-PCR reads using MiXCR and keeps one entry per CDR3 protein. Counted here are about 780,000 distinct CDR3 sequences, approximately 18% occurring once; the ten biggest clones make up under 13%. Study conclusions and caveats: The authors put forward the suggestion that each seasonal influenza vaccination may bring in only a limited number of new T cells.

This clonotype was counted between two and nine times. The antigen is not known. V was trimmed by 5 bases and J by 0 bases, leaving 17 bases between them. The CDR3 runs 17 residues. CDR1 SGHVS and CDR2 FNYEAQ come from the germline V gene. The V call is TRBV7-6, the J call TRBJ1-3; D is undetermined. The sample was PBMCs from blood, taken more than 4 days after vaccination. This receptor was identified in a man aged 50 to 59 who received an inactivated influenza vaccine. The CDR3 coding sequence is TGTGCCAGCAGCCCCCGAGCAGGACCTAACTCTGGAAACACCATATATTTT. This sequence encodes CASSPRAGPNSGNTIYF.